The sequence of this T cell receptor (beta chain) was determined in a study of T cell responses to AZD1222 COVID-19 vaccine. Data came from immunoSEQ multiplex PCR; TCRdb stores just in-frame clones and leaves some out. The sample has 33,000 or so clones, around nine tenths seen once. The sample was peripheral blood, taken 28 days after the second AZD1222 dose. This TCR was sampled from an adult who received the AZD1222 COVID-19 vaccine.

The CDR3 here is CASGDSQNTEAFF. DNA for the CDR3: TGTGCCTCCGGGGACAGCCAGAACACTGAAGCTTTCTTT. V and J are TRBV3-1 (or the pseudogene TRBV3-2) and TRBJ1-1; TRBD1 agrees at 7 bases. This CDR3 has 13 amino acids. The V segment lost 11 bases and the J segment 1 base; nucleotides outside the gene matches: 7. Germline assignment: CDR1 LGHDT and CDR2 YNNKEL (reference sequence).